This TCR beta chain was retrieved from a study of OX40 agonist ivuxolimab in advanced cancers. Findings of the study overall: Compared with CD4+, CD8+ T cells on average had more expanded clones.

This clone was observed a few times. Its antigen remains unknown. Some clones are missing from TCRdb's copy, which holds only in-frame ones; the method was immunoSEQ multiplex PCR. The sample records roughly 89,000 clones, just over 90% being singletons. Germline-derived CDR1 and CDR2 are MDHEN and SYDVKM. The CDR3 is 15 residues long. Trimming took off 6 bases at V and 0 bases at J, with 11 bases between the two ends. Sequenced material: CD4+ or CD8+ T cells sorted from blood, taken in a trial of the OX40 agonist ivuxolimab. The source is an adult with an advanced solid tumor such as melanoma, head and neck, liver or kidney cancer. The gene calls are TRBV28 and TRBJ1-4, with D possibly matching TRBD1 (6 bases). CDR3 nucleotides: TGTGCCAGCAGCCTACAGGGTTCAACTAATGAAAAACTGTTTTTT. Residues: CASSLQGSTNEKLFF.